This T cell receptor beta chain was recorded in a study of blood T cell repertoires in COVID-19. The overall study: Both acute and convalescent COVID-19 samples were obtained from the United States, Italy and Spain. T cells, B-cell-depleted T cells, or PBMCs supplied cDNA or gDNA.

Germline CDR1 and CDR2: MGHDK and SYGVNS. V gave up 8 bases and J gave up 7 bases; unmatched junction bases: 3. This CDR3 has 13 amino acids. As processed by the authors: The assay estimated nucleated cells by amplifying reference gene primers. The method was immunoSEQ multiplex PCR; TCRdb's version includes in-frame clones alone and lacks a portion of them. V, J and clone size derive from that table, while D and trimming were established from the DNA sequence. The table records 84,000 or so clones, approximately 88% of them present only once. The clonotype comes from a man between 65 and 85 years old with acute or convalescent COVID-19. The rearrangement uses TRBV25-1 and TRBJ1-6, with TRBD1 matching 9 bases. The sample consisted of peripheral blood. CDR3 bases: TGTGCCAGCGCGGGACAGGGAAATTCACCCCTCCACTTT. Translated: CASAGQGNSPLHF.